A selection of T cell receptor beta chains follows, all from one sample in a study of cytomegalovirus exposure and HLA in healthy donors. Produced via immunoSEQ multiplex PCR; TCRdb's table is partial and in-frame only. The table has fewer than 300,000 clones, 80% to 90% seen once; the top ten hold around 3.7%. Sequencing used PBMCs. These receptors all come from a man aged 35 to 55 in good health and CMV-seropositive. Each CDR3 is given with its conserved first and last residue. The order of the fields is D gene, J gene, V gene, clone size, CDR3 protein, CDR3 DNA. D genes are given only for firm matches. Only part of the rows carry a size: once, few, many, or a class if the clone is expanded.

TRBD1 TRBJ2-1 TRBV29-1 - CSAPQGARYNEQFF TGCAGCGCACCCCAGGGGGCTCGCTACAATGAGCAGTTCTTC
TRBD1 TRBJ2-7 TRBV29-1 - CSVETGGASYEQYF TGCAGCGTTGAAACAGGGGGCGCTTCCTACGAGCAGTACTTC
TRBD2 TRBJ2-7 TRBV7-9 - CASSQSPAGALNGEQYF TGTGCCAGCAGCCAATCCCCAGCGGGAGCCCTCAACGGCGAGCAGTACTTC
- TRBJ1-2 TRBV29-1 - CSVEGLLYGYTF TGCAGCGTTGAGGGACTGCTCTATGGCTACACCTTC
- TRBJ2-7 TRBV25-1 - CASSAGTTGEQYF TGTGCCAGCAGTGCCGGGACAACTGGCGAGCAGTACTTC
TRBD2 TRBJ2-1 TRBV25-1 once CASSEPGLARNEQFF TGTGCCAGCAGTGAGCCGGGACTAGCGCGGAATGAGCAGTTCTTC
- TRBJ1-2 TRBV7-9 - CASSLPTGEDGYTF TGTGCCAGCAGCCTCCCTACGGGGGAGGATGGCTACACCTTC
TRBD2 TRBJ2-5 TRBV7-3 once CASSLRVAGEETQYF TGTGCCAGCAGCTTAAGGGTTGCGGGAGAAGAGACCCAGTACTTC
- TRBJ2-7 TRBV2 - CASSPIYEQYF TGTGCCAGCAGTCCTATCTACGAGCAGTACTTC
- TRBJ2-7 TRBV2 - CASSEDRYSYEQYF TGTGCCAGCAGTGAAGACAGATACTCCTACGAGCAGTACTTC
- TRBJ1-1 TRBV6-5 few CASSSSALAMNTEAFF TGTGCCAGCAGTTCATCCGCTCTAGCCATGAACACTGAAGCTTTCTTT
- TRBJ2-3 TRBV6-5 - CASRDTTDTQYF TGTGCCAGCAGGGACACCACAGATACGCAGTATTTT
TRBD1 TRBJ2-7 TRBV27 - CASSFLQGAFDEQYF TGTGCCAGCAGTTTTTTGCAGGGGGCCTTCGACGAGCAGTACTTC
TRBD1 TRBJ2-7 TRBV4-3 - CASSQDYRGSYEQYF TGCGCCAGCAGCCAAGATTACAGGGGCTCCTACGAGCAGTACTTC
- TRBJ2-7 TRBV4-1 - CASSHGGPYEQYF TGCGCCAGCAGCCACGGAGGGCCGTACGAGCAGTACTTC
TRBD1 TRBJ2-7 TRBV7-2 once CASSRQGSVADYEQYF TGTGCCAGCAGCCGACAGGGGAGCGTAGCCGACTACGAGCAGTACTTC
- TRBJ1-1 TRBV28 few CASSWGRLNTEAFF TGTGCCAGCAGTTGGGGGCGGTTGAACACTGAAGCTTTCTTT
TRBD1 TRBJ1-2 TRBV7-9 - CSSSFRGQTGYTF TGTTCCAGCAGCTTCAGGGGGCAGACTGGCTACACCTTC
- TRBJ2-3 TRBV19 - CASSIDGSENTQYF TGTGCCAGTAGTATAGACGGGAGTGAGAATACGCAGTATTTT
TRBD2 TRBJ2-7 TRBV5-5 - CASSWGGGDYEQYF TGTGCCAGCAGCTGGGGGGGAGGGGACTACGAGCAGTACTTC
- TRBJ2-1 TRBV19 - CASSRGGWANEQFF TGTGCCAGTAGCAGGGGCGGGTGGGCAAATGAGCAGTTCTTC
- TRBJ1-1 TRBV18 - CASSPTQGAGAGTEAFF TGTGCCAGCTCACCCACTCAGGGCGCCGGTGCTGGCACTGAAGCTTTCTTT
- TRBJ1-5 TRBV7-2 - CASSKHRNQPQHF TGTGCCAGCAGCAAGCACAGGAATCAGCCCCAGCATTTT
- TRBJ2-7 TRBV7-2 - CASSLLFAIYEQYF TGTGCCAGCAGCTTGCTTTTTGCTATCTACGAGCAGTACTTC
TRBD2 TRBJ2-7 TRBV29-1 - CSVEWQGGHEQYF TGCAGCGTTGAGTGGCAGGGAGGGCACGAGCAGTACTTC
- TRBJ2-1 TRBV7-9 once CASSLVSGSNEQFF TGTGCCAGCAGCTTAGTTTCGGGGTCCAATGAGCAGTTCTTC
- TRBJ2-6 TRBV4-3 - CASSQDARAGANVLTF TGCGCCAGCAGCCAAGATGCCAGGGCTGGGGCCAACGTCCTGACTTTC
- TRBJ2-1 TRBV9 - CASSVVRDGRNEQFF TGTGCCAGCAGCGTAGTGCGGGATGGTAGGAATGAGCAGTTCTTC
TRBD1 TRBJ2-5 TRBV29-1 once CSVATGGGRETQYF TGCAGCGTGGCGACAGGGGGAGGCAGGGAGACCCAGTACTTC
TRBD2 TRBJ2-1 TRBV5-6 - CASSFSPRGAYNEQFF TGTGCCAGCAGCTTTTCCCCCCGGGGGGCCTACAATGAGCAGTTCTTC
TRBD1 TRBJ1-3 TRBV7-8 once CASSPEGQGAGNTIYF TGTGCCAGCAGCCCCGAGGGGCAGGGGGCTGGAAACACCATATATTTT
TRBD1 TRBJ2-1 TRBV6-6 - CASSYRGQVHNEQFF TGTGCCAGCAGTTACCGAGGACAGGTACACAATGAGCAGTTCTTC
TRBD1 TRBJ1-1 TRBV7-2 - CASSSQGPMNTEAFF TGTGCCAGCAGCTCACAGGGGCCGATGAACACTGAAGCTTTCTTT
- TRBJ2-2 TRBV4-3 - CASSQFSSANTGELFF TGCGCCAGCAGCCAATTCTCTAGCGCAAACACCGGGGAGCTGTTTTTT
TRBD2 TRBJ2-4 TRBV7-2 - CASSLQGTRGVIQYF TGTGCCAGCAGCTTACAGGGGACTAGAGGTGTCATTCAGTACTTC
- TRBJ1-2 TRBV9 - CASSVRQVGNYGYTF TGTGCCAGCAGCGTACGACAGGTCGGTAACTATGGCTACACCTTC
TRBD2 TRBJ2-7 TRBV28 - CASSLLREAGEQYF TGTGCCAGCAGTTTGTTGCGGGAGGCGGGCGAGCAGTACTTC
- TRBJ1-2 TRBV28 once CATRFAGLYDGYTF TGTGCCACCCGGTTCGCAGGGCTCTATGATGGCTACACCTTC
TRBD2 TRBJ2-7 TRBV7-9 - CASRRGGLYEQYF TGTGCCAGCCGTCGGGGAGGGCTCTACGAGCAGTACTTC
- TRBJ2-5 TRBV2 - CASSVVQRKETQYF TGTGCCAGCAGTGTGGTCCAGCGAAAAGAGACCCAGTACTTC
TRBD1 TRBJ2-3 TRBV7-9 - CASSGGQGPLNTQYF TGTGCCAGCAGCGGCGGACAGGGCCCTTTAAATACGCAGTATTTT
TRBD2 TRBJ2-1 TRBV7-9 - CASRSGSKTPNEQFF TGTGCCAGCAGAAGCGGGAGCAAAACCCCCAATGAGCAGTTCTTC
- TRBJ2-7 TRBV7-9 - CASSLSGSSYEQYF TGTGCCAGCAGCTTATCCGGGAGCTCCTACGAGCAGTACTTC
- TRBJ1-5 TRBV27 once CASSRAAGHRPQHF TGTGCCAGCAGTCGGGCGGCAGGGCACCGGCCCCAGCATTTT
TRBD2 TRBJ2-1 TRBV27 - CASSFSGGPYEQFF TGTGCCAGCAGTTTTAGCGGGGGGCCCTATGAGCAGTTCTTC
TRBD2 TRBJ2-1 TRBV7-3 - CASSRSGAGADEQFF TGTGCCAGCAGCCGTAGCGGGGCTGGCGCGGATGAGCAGTTCTTC